This T cell receptor (beta chain) was identified in a study of Ad26.COV2.S vaccination and SARS-CoV-2 variants. CDR1 and CDR2 (germline): GTSNPN, SVGIG (reference sequence). The CDR3 runs to 15 residues. Deletions cut 0 bases from V and 1 base from J, with 12 bases between. Sequencing was performed with immunoSEQ multiplex PCR; in TCRdb, only in-frame clones are kept and a portion is missing. The sample includes a few hundred thousand clones, 87% seen only once; the top ten take around 3.5%. Treatment denoted: 15 to 20 received Ad26.COV2.S at low or high dose, single or two shots; 5 received placebo; per-sample allocation not given. Sampling was performed 63 days after the first vaccine or placebo injection.

The sequence was collected from a person between 18 and 59 years old who received the Ad26.COV2.S COVID-19 vaccine or a placebo. The sample was peripheral blood, taken in a trial of Ad26.COV2.S vaccine versus placebo. The V and J genes are TRBV30 and TRBJ2-5, with D possibly matching TRBD1 (6 bases). CDR3 loop: CAWSVSRTVQETQYF. The CDR3 coding sequence is TGTGCCTGGAGTGTTTCCAGGACAGTCCAAGAGACCCAGTACTTC.